Below, 30 T cell receptor beta chains from the same sample are listed, as sequenced in a study of cytotoxic CD8 clonotypes in ibrutinib-treated CLL. Sequenced by immunoSEQ multiplex PCR; TCRdb stores in-frame clones only, minus some. The sample consists of roughly 42,000 clones, approximately 71% of them appearing once. Sequenced material: PBMCs, taken at disease progression, from a patient treated with ibrutinib. These receptors were taken from a human donor with chronic lymphocytic leukemia.

This clone has just one count. The genes are TRBV10-1 and TRBJ2-3, with 7 bases that match TRBD2. The CDR3 extends over 16 amino acids. The germline CDR1 and CDR2 sequences are WNHNN and SYGVQD (reference sequence). The junction had 9 bases not matched to a gene; V was cut back by 6 bases and J by 0 bases. The CDR3 region is CASSESGASSTDTQYF. The CDR3 bases are TGCGCCAGCAGCGAAAGCGGGGCCTCTAGCACAGATACGCAGTATTTT.

The chain recombines TRBV19 with TRBJ2-1, with a possible D match to TRBD2 (6 bases). CDR1 is LNHDA, CDR2 SQIVND, per germline (reference sequence). Trimming pared 3 bases from V and 4 bases from J, leaving 13 bases between. There are 15 residues in the CDR3. The CDR3 DNA follows: TGTGCCAGTAGTATGTCCGGGGGTGTATACAATGAGCAGTTCTTC. The encoded protein is CASSMSGGVYNEQFF. The entire variable domain, with the rest obtained from reference TRBV19 and TRBJ2-1, is as follows: DGGITQSPKYLFRKEGQNVTLSCEQNLNHDAMYWYRQDPGQGLRLIYYSQIVNDFQKGDIAEGYSVSREKKESFPLTVTSAQKNPTAFYLCASSMSGGVYNEQFFGPGTRLTVL.

The genes are TRBV9 and TRBJ1-5, with 9 bases matching TRBD1. The CDR3 runs to 15 residues. CDR1 and CDR2 (germline): SGDLS, YYNGEE. The ends lost 4 bases at V and 5 bases at J; junction bases unmatched: 7. This chain's CDR3 is CASSPRDREDQPQHF. The CDR3 coding sequence is TGTGCCAGCAGCCCACGGGACAGGGAGGATCAGCCCCAGCATTTT.

The chain carries TRBV5-6 and TRBJ2-7; the match to TRBD2 covers 11 bases. J gave up 2 bases and V 1 base, and 8 bases lay outside the gene matches. Germline V gives CDR1 SGHDT, CDR2 YYEEEE. This CDR3 has 17 amino acids. In nucleotides, the CDR3 is TGTGCCAGCAGCTTGTGGGGGGGACTAGCGGCGACCTACGAGCAGTACTTC. This codes for CASSLWGGLAATYEQYF.

V and J are TRBV7-2 and TRBJ2-1; 9 bases agree with TRBD2. Germline CDR1 and CDR2: SGHTA and FQGNSA. The ends lost 0 bases at V and 9 bases at J; junction bases unmatched: 12. The CDR3 is made up of 17 amino acids. CDR3 sequence: CASSLAPQGLALREQFF. CDR3 nucleotide sequence: TGTGCCAGCAGCTTAGCTCCCCAGGGACTAGCTCTTCGTGAGCAGTTCTTC.

CDR3 sequence: CASSLGTSFNEQFF. The CDR3, as DNA: TGTGCCAGCAGCTTAGGGACTAGTTTCAATGAGCAGTTCTTC. The V gene is TRBV11-2, the J gene TRBJ2-1; 7 bases agree with TRBD2. Looked up from germline, CDR1 is SGHAT and CDR2 is FQNNGV. CDR3 length equals 14 residues. Trimming took 1 base from V and 6 from J; bases not matched to a gene: 3.

The chain links TRBV7-3 to TRBJ2-5; D may be TRBD2 (6 bases). The germline V and J ends were trimmed by 5 bases and 2 bases, with 21 bases remaining between them. The CDR3 consists of 17 residues. Germline V gene lookup returns CDR1 SGHTA and CDR2 FQGTGA. The CDR3 sequence: CASSPAARRDTQETQYF. In nucleotides, the CDR3 is TGTGCCAGCAGCCCCGCCGCAAGGAGGGATACTCAAGAGACCCAGTACTTC.

This rearrangement joins TRBV10-3 to TRBJ2-2; 7 bases fit TRBD1. V shed 4 bases, J shed 5 bases, and the junction held 10 bases outside the gene matches. The germline CDR1 and CDR2 sequences are ENHRY and SYGVKD. CDR3 length: 16 amino acids. The CDR3 DNA follows: TGTGCCATCAGTGGAGTGGGGACAGCTAAGACCGGGGAGCTGTTTTTT. Its translation: CAISGVGTAKTGELFF.

This chain links TRBV19 with TRBJ2-1; D is unclear. This CDR3 is built from 12 residues. Germline V gene sequence: CDR1 LNHDA, CDR2 SQIVND (reference sequence). V lost 6 bases to trimming and J lost 10 bases, with 13 bases between them. The CDR3 region is CASSGWAREQFF. In DNA form, the CDR3 reads TGTGCCAGTAGCGGGTGGGCACGCGAGCAGTTCTTC.

The chain uses TRBV7-9 and TRBJ1-2; D may be TRBD1 (6 bases). The CDR3 consists of 12 residues. Germline CDR1 is SEHNR and CDR2 is FQNEAQ (reference sequence). V gave up 4 bases and J gave up 8 bases, with 11 bases separating them. CDR3 sequence (DNA): TGTGCCAGCAGCTCCCAGGACAGAGGCTACACCTTC. The encoded protein is CASSSQDRGYTF. The entire variable domain, with the rest obtained from reference TRBV7-9 and TRBJ1-2, is as follows: DTGVSQNPRHKITKRGQNVTFRCDPISEHNRLYWYRQTLGQGPEFLTYFQNEAQLEKSRLLSDRFSAERPKGSFSTLEIQRTEQGDSAMYLCASSSQDRGYTFGSGTRLTVV.

This sequence joins TRBV12-5 and TRBJ2-5, with 8 bases matching TRBD1. This CDR3 comprises 14 residues. V trimming: 7 bases; J trimming: 2 bases; junction bases outside the gene matches: 6. The germline V gene encodes CDR1 LGHNT and CDR2 FRNRAP. The CDR3: CASARNRGQETQYF. The CDR3 DNA reads as TGTGCTAGTGCCCGCAACAGGGGGCAAGAGACCCAGTACTTC.

The V gene is TRBV30, the J gene TRBJ2-5; D might be TRBD1 or TRBD2, each matching 6 bases. The CDR3 sequence is 13 residues long. V lost 2 bases and J 4 bases, leaving 11 bases between the germline ends. Germline loops: CDR1 GTSNPN, CDR2 SVGIG (reference sequence). The CDR3 here is CAWSQGRLETQYF. CDR3 in DNA: TGTGCCTGGAGTCAGGGGAGGCTAGAGACCCAGTACTTC.

This chain joins TRBV28 and TRBJ2-7; D is uncertain. CDR1 and CDR2 from the germline V gene are MDHEN and SYDVKM. V lost 6 bases to trimming and J lost 3 bases, with 6 bases between them. This CDR3 has 11 residues. The CDR3 here is CASSNFYEQYF. CDR3 nucleotide sequence: TGTGCCAGCAGCAACTTCTACGAGCAGTACTTC. Complete variable domain (other parts from reference TRBV28 and TRBJ2-7): DVKVTQSSRYLVKRTGEKVFLECVQDMDHENMFWYRQDPGLGLRLIYFSYDVKMKEKGDIPEGYSVSREKKERFSLILESASTNQTSMYLCASSNFYEQYFGPGTRLTVT.

This chain connects TRBV2 to TRBJ1-2; D call uncertain. Germline lookup yields CDR1 SNHLY and CDR2 FYNNEI. The CDR3 spans 12 residues. Trimming took 3 bases from V and 6 from J, leaving 8 bases between them. Here the CDR3 reads CASSDQPDGYTF. In DNA, the CDR3 is TGTGCCAGCAGTGACCAGCCCGATGGCTACACCTTC.

The rearrangement links TRBV14 to TRBJ2-5; D may be TRBD2 (5 bases). This CDR3 comprises 16 residues. Germline V lookup: CDR1 SGHDN, CDR2 FVKESK. V shed 1 base and J shed 0 bases, with 12 bases lying between them. The CDR3 region has the DNA TGTGCCAGCAGCCAAGTGGACTCACCGTACCAAGAGACCCAGTACTTC. Its translation: CASSQVDSPYQETQYF.

The rearrangement links TRBV18 to TRBJ2-7; 9 bases fit TRBD2. The CDR3 has 16 residues. Germline V gene data show CDR1 as KGHSH and CDR2 as LQKENI. With V trimmed by 6 bases and J by 4 bases, 13 bases remained unmatched. Here the CDR3 DNA reads TGTGCCAGCTCCGCTATAGCGGGAGCGGCTTCGTACGAGCAGTACTTC. This codes for CASSAIAGAASYEQYF.

V gene TRBV28 combines with J gene TRBJ1-2, with D tentatively TRBD1 (5 bases). The germline V gene encodes CDR1 MDHEN and CDR2 SYDVKM. The V end was cut by 7 bases, the J end by 9 bases, with 27 bases between. CDR3 length equals 16 residues. The CDR3 DNA sequence: TGTGCCAGCAACCCTGAGGGACTCGCTCTAGAGGGTAGCTACACCTTC. It translates to CASNPEGLALEGSYTF.

V usage is TRBV28 and J usage is TRBJ1-4, with D hard to call. V was trimmed by 7 bases and J by 8 bases, leaving 5 bases between them. Germline V gives CDR1 MDHEN, CDR2 SYDVKM. CDR3 length: 10 amino acids. The CDR3, as DNA: TGTGCCAGCATAGGCGAAAAACTGTTTTTT. This translates into CASIGEKLFF.

The chain employs TRBV27 and TRBJ2-3, with D unresolved. The CDR3 contains 16 residues. Trimming shortened V by 4 bases and J by 4 bases, and 18 bases separated the two germline ends. The germline CDR1 and CDR2 sequences are MNHEY and SMNVEV (reference sequence). This chain's CDR3 is CASSSQDRPWADTQYF. The CDR3 nucleotides read TGTGCCAGCAGTTCACAAGACCGCCCCTGGGCAGATACGCAGTATTTT.

The chain employs TRBV25-1 and TRBJ2-3; D might be TRBD2 (5 bases). Germline V CDR1 and CDR2: MGHDK, SYGVNS. With 2 bases removed from V and 10 bases from J, the gap between germline ends came to 7 bases. The CDR3 is made up of 11 amino acids. CDR3 sequence reads: CASSEGLAQYF. The CDR3 DNA reads as TGTGCCAGCAGTGAAGGACTGGCGCAGTATTTT.

This clone appeared once. This chain connects TRBV28 to TRBJ2-4; D possibly corresponds to TRBD1 (6 bases). The CDR3 spans 17 residues. The ends were cut back, 3 bases at V and 3 bases at J, with 18 bases in the middle. Per the germline V gene, CDR1 is MDHEN and CDR2 is SYDVKM. The CDR3 DNA is TGTGCCAGCAGTTTGCAGGGGCCAGGGGTTGGCAAAAACATTCAGTACTTC. Residues: CASSLQGPGVGKNIQYF.

This clone ranks as medium-sized. This sequence joins TRBV5-6 and TRBJ1-3; 7 nucleotides agree with TRBD1. The germline CDR1 and CDR2 sequences are SGHDT and YYEEEE. CDR3 length: 14 residues. V dropped 3 bases and J dropped 4; count of bases not matched to a gene: 4. The CDR3 is CASSWGTDGNTIYF. CDR3 DNA: TGTGCCAGCAGCTGGGGGACAGACGGAAACACCATATATTTT.

This chain joins TRBV9 and TRBJ2-5; TRBD2 matches 12 bases. The CDR3 has 17 amino acids. V lost 3 bases and J lost 7; bases outside the gene matches: 13. Germline V gene lookup returns CDR1 SGDLS and CDR2 YYNGEE. The DNA for the CDR3 is TGTGCCAGCAGCGAGGGGGGTGGCCTAGCGGGAGGGTTGACCCAGTACTTC. Its protein product is CASSEGGGLAGGLTQYF.

This clone has only one observation. This chain joins TRBV7-8 and TRBJ1-2; D is unresolved. This CDR3 is built from 12 residues. Looked up from germline, CDR1 is SGHVS and CDR2 is FQNEAQ. Trimming left V 0 bases short and J 6 bases short, with 5 bases between. The CDR3 DNA follows: TGTGCCAGCAGCTTAGCCAAGGATGGCTACACCTTC. Residues: CASSLAKDGYTF. Based on the CDR3 plus reference TRBV7-8 and TRBJ1-2, the full variable domain is GAGVSQSPRYKVAKRGQDVALRCDPISGHVSLFWYQQALGQGPEFLTYFQNEAQLDKSGLPSDRFFAERPEGSVSTLKIQRTQQEDSAVYLCASSLAKDGYTFGSGTRLTVV.

This clone was observed a handful of times. This chain uses TRBV27 with TRBJ2-7; unclear D gene. This CDR3 region has 12 residues. CDR1 and CDR2 (germline): MNHEY, SMNVEV (reference sequence). The V and J ends lost 6 bases and 2 bases respectively, with 8 bases between them. The CDR3 protein is CASRGNAYEQYF. The CDR3 DNA reads as TGTGCCAGCAGAGGAAACGCCTACGAGCAGTACTTC.

This clone was counted a single time. The V call is TRBV29-1, the J call TRBJ2-1; D is possibly TRBD2 (5 bases). With 8 bases removed from V and 9 bases from J, the gap between germline ends came to 14 bases. From germline, CDR1 is SQVTM and CDR2 ANQGSEA. The CDR3 is made up of 11 amino acids. CDR3 bases: TGCAGCCCACGAGCCGCGGGTGAGCAGTTCTTC. Translating it yields CSPRAAGEQFF.

This clone is labeled medium-sized. This sequence joins TRBV2 and TRBJ2-7, with D hard to call. This CDR3 is 12 amino acids long. V dropped 2 bases and J dropped 3 bases, with 5 bases sitting between them. Germline CDR1 SNHLY, CDR2 FYNNEI. DNA for the CDR3: TGTGCCAGCAGTGAATCGGGCTACGAGCAGTACTTC. This gives the protein CASSESGYEQYF.

V usage is TRBV25-1 and J usage is TRBJ1-1; possibly TRBD1 for D (6 bases). The ends were cut back, 7 bases at V and 12 bases at J, with 18 bases in the middle. CDR1 and CDR2 from the germline V gene are MGHDK and SYGVNS. There are 12 residues in the CDR3. The CDR3 spells CASTGGQGEPFF. The CDR3 nucleotides are TGTGCCAGCACCGGGGGGCAGGGTGAGCCTTTCTTT.

CDR3 sequence (DNA): TGTGCCAGCAGCGGGGGGACAGGGGTAGTCGATGAGCAGTTCTTC. This gives the protein CASSGGTGVVDEQFF. V gene TRBV9 combines with J gene TRBJ2-1; the match to TRBD1 covers 10 bases. Trimming cost V 3 bases and J 8 bases; bases outside gene matches: 8. In germline, CDR1 is SGDLS, CDR2 YYNGEE. This CDR3 spans 15 amino acids.

The V call is TRBV7-6, the J call TRBJ2-1; no clear D gene. The germline CDR1 and CDR2 sequences are SGHVS and FNYEAQ. There are 13 residues in the CDR3. The V and J ends lost 8 bases and 3 bases respectively, with 11 bases between them. CDR3 protein: CASQETGYNEQFF. CDR3 in DNA: TGTGCCAGCCAGGAGACTGGCTACAATGAGCAGTTCTTC.